Sequencing of this T cell receptor (beta chain) was carried out in a study of blood T cell repertoires in COVID-19. Across the study: The analysed material was cDNA or gDNA that came from T cells, B-cell-depleted T cells, or PBMCs.

The sample holds a few counts of this clone. With 1 base removed from V and 11 bases from J, the gap between germline ends came to 9 bases. The CDR3 covers 11 residues. Per the germline V gene, CDR1 is LGHNA and CDR2 is YSLEER. Cohort 3 donors counted as recovered after two negative PCRs, clearance, or resolved symptoms. In the study's own analysis: Estimated nucleated cell counts came from reference gene primer amplification. TCRdb keeps only in-frame clones here, not all; method: immunoSEQ multiplex PCR. The V and J calls and clone size come from that table; D and trimming were worked out from the DNA. This sample has around 170,000 clones, with 80% to 90% found just once.

The J gene is TRBJ2-7, the V gene TRBV4-3; D remains ambiguous. This sequence originates from a woman between 18 and 30 years old who had recovered from COVID-19. Sequences were obtained from PBMCs or T cells enriched from blood (not recorded which). The CDR3 coding sequence is TGCGCCAGCAGCCAAGGAGGAGTCAAGTACTTC. As protein: CASSQGGVKYF.